These T cell receptor beta chains were read from a single sample in a study of blood T cell repertoires in COVID-19. The protocol was immunoSEQ multiplex PCR, while the TCRdb copy is restricted to in-frame clones and leaves out a portion. This table has 150,000 to 200,000 clones, almost 80% appearing once. Input material: peripheral blood. The source of these receptors is a woman between 65 and 79 years old with acute or convalescent COVID-19. Both conserved end residues are part of each CDR3. Fields, in order: D gene, V gene, J gene, clone size, CDR3 DNA, CDR3 protein. D genes are given only for firm matches. Some rows have no size entry. The others give once, few or many, or a class for an expanded clone.

NA	TRBV12-5	TRBJ1-3	NA	TGTGCTAGTGGTCAGTCTGGAAACACCATATATTTT	CASGQSGNTIYF
NA	TRBV10-2	TRBJ1-5	NA	TGCGCCAGCATGGCGGGGGGTGGACAGCCCCAGCATTTT	CASMAGGGQPQHF
TRBD1	TRBV19	TRBJ2-1	NA	TGTGCCAGTAGTATGCGGTCGACAGGGGATTTTTACAATGAGCAGTTCTTC	CASSMRSTGDFYNEQFF
NA	TRBV29-1	TRBJ1-3	NA	TGCAGCGCTTGGCTCTCTGGAAACACCATATATTTT	CSAWLSGNTIYF
TRBD2	TRBV4-1	TRBJ2-3	NA	TGCGCCAGCAGCCATATCCTTGGGACTAGCGAGAGGGCAGATACGCAGTATTTT	CASSHILGTSERADTQYF
TRBD2	TRBV19	TRBJ2-7	once	TGTGCCAGTAGTATACAGGGCGGGAGGAGGCACGAGCAGTACTTC	CASSIQGGRRHEQYF
NA	TRBV5-1	TRBJ1-1	NA	TGCGCCAGCAGCCGGGTCCCAGGGGCGGGCACTGAAGCTTTCTTT	CASSRVPGAGTEAFF
NA	TRBV6-6	TRBJ1-2	NA	TGTGCCAGCACTCCTGAGGGATATGGCTACACCTTC	CASTPEGYGYTF
NA	TRBV24-1	TRBJ1-2	NA	TGTGCCACCAGTGGGGCAGGATTACGCGGCTACACCTTC	CATSGAGLRGYTF
NA	TRBV5-1	TRBJ2-2	NA	TGCGCCAGCAGCTTGGGACAAAACACCGGGGAGCTGTTTTTT	CASSLGQNTGELFF
NA	TRBV18	TRBJ2-4	NA	TGTGCCAGCTCAGACTCACAGGGTCTCCACATTCAGTACTTC	CASSDSQGLHIQYF
NA	TRBV27	TRBJ1-5	once	TGTGCCAGCAGTTTTTCAGGCAGCAATCAGCCCCAGCATTTT	CASSFSGSNQPQHF
NA	TRBV30	TRBJ2-1	once	TGTGCCTGTTCGGGACTCGTACCAAATGAGCAGTTCTTC	CACSGLVPNEQFF
TRBD2	TRBV12-5	TRBJ2-1	NA	TGTGCTAGTGGTTTGGTACTAGCGGGAGTTCATGAGCAGTTCTTC	CASGLVLAGVHEQFF
NA	TRBV3-1/TRBV3-2	TRBJ2-1	NA	TGTGCCAGCAGCCCCCGGGGAATGAATGAGCAGTTCTTC	CASSPRGMNEQFF
TRBD1	TRBV27	TRBJ1-5	once	TGTGCCAGCAAGATATCCACAGGGGTATATCAGCCCCAGCATTTT	CASKISTGVYQPQHF
TRBD1	TRBV5-1	TRBJ2-2	NA	TGCGCCAGCAGCTTGTTAACAGGGGAGAACACCGGGGAGCTGTTTTTT	CASSLLTGENTGELFF
NA	TRBV3-1/TRBV3-2	TRBJ1-5	NA	TGTGCCACCCTAGGAACATCAGGGAGCAATCAGCCCCAGCATTTT	CATLGTSGSNQPQHF
NA	TRBV24-1	TRBJ2-1	NA	TGTGCCACCAGCGGCACTGACAATTACAATGAGCAGTTCTTC	CATSGTDNYNEQFF
TRBD1	TRBV20-1	TRBJ2-2	NA	TGCAGTGCTAGTAACGTCTTTTCCGCTTTCACCTGGGACAGACACAACACCGGGGAGCTGTTTTTT	CSASNVFSAFTWDRHNTGELFF
TRBD1	TRBV2	TRBJ2-7	NA	TGTGCCAGCCGGGACAGGGTATACGGCGAGCAGTACTTC	CASRDRVYGEQYF
TRBD2	TRBV29-1	TRBJ2-7	many	TGCAGCGTTGACCTCGGCTCTAGCGGGAGCTACGAGCAGTACTTC	CSVDLGSSGSYEQYF
TRBD2	TRBV5-5	TRBJ2-7	few	TGTGCCAGCAGCCCGGTCGGGAGGGAATACGAGCAGTACTTC	CASSPVGREYEQYF
TRBD1	TRBV19	TRBJ1-1	once	TGTGCCAGTAGTATAGGGGGACAGGCCAAAGCTTTCTTT	CASSIGGQAKAFF
NA	TRBV4-2	TRBJ2-7	NA	TGTGCCAGCAGCCACTCATATGGGACTTCTGCCTACGAGCAGTACTTC	CASSHSYGTSAYEQYF
TRBD1	TRBV3-1/TRBV3-2	TRBJ1-1	NA	TGTGCCAGCAGCCCCACTCCGGGACAGCAGAACACTGAAGCTTTCTTT	CASSPTPGQQNTEAFF
NA	TRBV2	TRBJ2-4	NA	TGTGCCAGCAGTCTAAGACAGGGAGGTTCCAAAAACATTCAGTACTTC	CASSLRQGGSKNIQYF
TRBD1	TRBV19	TRBJ1-3	NA	TGTGCCAGTAGTACGTCGAGGAGGGGGCTCTCCGGAAACACCATATATTTT	CASSTSRRGLSGNTIYF
TRBD1	TRBV3-1/TRBV3-2	TRBJ1-6	once	TGTGCCAGCAGCAACGGACAGGGTAGGCCCCTCCACTTT	CASSNGQGRPLHF
NA	TRBV6-5	TRBJ2-3	NA	TGTGCCAGCTGCCGCGGCACTAGCTTCACAGATACGCAGTATTTT	CASCRGTSFTDTQYF
NA	TRBV7-9	TRBJ1-2	NA	TGTGCCAGCAGCTTAGAAGGGGGTGGCTACACCTTC	CASSLEGGGYTF
TRBD1	TRBV7-3	TRBJ1-4	NA	TGTGCCAGCAGCCGGACAGGGGGCGCGGCTAATGAAAAACTGTTTTTT	CASSRTGGAANEKLFF
NA	TRBV9	TRBJ2-1	NA	TGTGCCAGCAGCGTAGTCCCTTTGGGGCGGGGAATATACAATGAGCAGTTCTTC	CASSVVPLGRGIYNEQFF
TRBD1	TRBV20-1	TRBJ2-1	once	TGCAGTGCTTGTGACAGGGCGCTACCTTTCGATGAGCAGTTCTTC	CSACDRALPFDEQFF
NA	TRBV15	TRBJ2-2	NA	TGTGCCACCAGCAGAGGGGCTAACATTAGGGAGCTGTTTTTT	CATSRGANIRELFF
NA	TRBV2	TRBJ2-3	NA	TGTGCCAGCCGACTGGGCAGGGGTAGGACAGATACGCAGTATTTT	CASRLGRGRTDTQYF
TRBD1	TRBV7-2	TRBJ2-7	NA	TGTGCCAGCAGCCCGACAGGGGGCTACGAGCAGTACTTC	CASSPTGGYEQYF
NA	TRBV6-4	TRBJ1-4	once	TGTGCCAGCAGCCCGGGACATAAGGAAAAACTGTTTTTT	CASSPGHKEKLFF
NA	TRBV19	TRBJ1-5	NA	TGTGCCAGTAGTACCTCGGACAGATTTTATAGCAATCAGCCCCAGCATTTT	CASSTSDRFYSNQPQHF
TRBD2	TRBV19	TRBJ2-5	many	TGTGCCAGTAGTGCGACTAGCGGAGAAACAGGGACCCAGTACTTC	CASSATSGETGTQYF
NA	TRBV29-1	TRBJ2-1	NA	TGCAGCACTGACACACGGAACTACAATGAGCAGTTCTTC	CSTDTRNYNEQFF
TRBD2	TRBV4-2	TRBJ2-1	NA	TGTGCCAGCAGCCAAGAAGGTAGCGGGAGGTCTTACAATGAGCAGTTCTTC	CASSQEGSGRSYNEQFF
NA	TRBV7-8	TRBJ2-3	NA	TGTGCCAGCAGCTTAGAAGCGGGACATTGGAATACGCAGTATTTT	CASSLEAGHWNTQYF
NA	TRBV6-6	TRBJ2-7	NA	TGTGCCAGCAGCCCCCAGGCCAAGAGCTCCTACGAGCAGTACTTC	CASSPQAKSSYEQYF
NA	TRBV11-1	TRBJ1-2	once	TGTGCCAGCAGCTCCCGGGGGTACTATGGCTACACCTTC	CASSSRGYYGYTF
TRBD1	TRBV30	TRBJ1-1	NA	TGTGCCTGGAGTGGGGACAGAACCATGAACACTGAAGCTTTCTTT	CAWSGDRTMNTEAFF
NA	TRBV3-1/TRBV3-2	TRBJ1-2	few	TGTGCCAGCAGCCAAGCCGGGGAAAGCTACACCTTC	CASSQAGESYTF
TRBD2	TRBV6-5	TRBJ2-5	NA	TGTGCCAGCAGGGGACTAGCGGGAGATTTTGAGACCCAGTACTTC	CASRGLAGDFETQYF
TRBD1	TRBV6-5	TRBJ2-2	NA	TGTGCCAGCAGAGACAGGGGAGGCACCGGGGAGCTGTTTTTT	CASRDRGGTGELFF
NA	TRBV3-1/TRBV3-2	TRBJ2-2	NA	TGTGCCAGCAGGGCGGGACGGACCGGGGAGCTGTTTTTT	CASRAGRTGELFF
TRBD2	TRBV7-2	TRBJ2-1	NA	TGTGCCAGCAGCTTCCCTGCTAGAAGGACTAGCGTAAACAATGAGCAGTTCTTC	CASSFPARRTSVNNEQFF
TRBD1	TRBV2	TRBJ2-7	NA	TGTGCCAGCAGTTATGACAGGGTGTACGAGCAGTACTTC	CASSYDRVYEQYF
TRBD2	TRBV7-6	TRBJ2-1	NA	TGTGCCAGCAGCTCAGCTAGCGGGAGATTCTACAATGAGCAGTTCTTC	CASSSASGRFYNEQFF
NA	TRBV7-3	TRBJ1-1	few	TGTGCCAGCAGCTCACTACCAGGGGACACTGAAGCTTTCTTT	CASSSLPGDTEAFF
NA	TRBV6-5	TRBJ2-7	NA	TGTGCCAGCAGTTACACAACCAGAGGGTCCTGGCACGAGCAGTACTTC	CASSYTTRGSWHEQYF
NA	TRBV11-2	TRBJ2-7	NA	TGTGCCAGCAGCTTGGGGCCCACCTACGAGCAGTACTTC	CASSLGPTYEQYF
TRBD1	TRBV7-8	TRBJ2-7	NA	TGTGCCAGCAGCTCGTACGGACAGGGTACCTACGAGCAGTACTTC	CASSSYGQGTYEQYF
NA	TRBV7-2	TRBJ2-7	once	TGTGCCAGCAACGGACTAACCTCCTACGAGCAGTACTTC	CASNGLTSYEQYF
TRBD1	TRBV11-2	TRBJ1-1	NA	TGTGCCAGCAGCCCGACAGGGGTTCGGACTGAAGCTTTCTTT	CASSPTGVRTEAFF